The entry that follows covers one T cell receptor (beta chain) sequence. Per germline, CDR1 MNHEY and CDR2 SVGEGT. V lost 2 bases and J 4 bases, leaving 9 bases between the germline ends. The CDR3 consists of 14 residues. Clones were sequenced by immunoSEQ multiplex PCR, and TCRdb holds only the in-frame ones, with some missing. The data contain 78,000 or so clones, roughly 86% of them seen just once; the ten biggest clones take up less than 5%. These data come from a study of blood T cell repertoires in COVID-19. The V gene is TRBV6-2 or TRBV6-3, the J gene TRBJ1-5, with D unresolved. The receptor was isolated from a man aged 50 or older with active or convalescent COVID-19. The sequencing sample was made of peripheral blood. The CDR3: CASSYLSGNQPQHF. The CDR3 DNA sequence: TGTGCCAGCAGTTACCTGTCCGGGAATCAGCCCCAGCATTTT.